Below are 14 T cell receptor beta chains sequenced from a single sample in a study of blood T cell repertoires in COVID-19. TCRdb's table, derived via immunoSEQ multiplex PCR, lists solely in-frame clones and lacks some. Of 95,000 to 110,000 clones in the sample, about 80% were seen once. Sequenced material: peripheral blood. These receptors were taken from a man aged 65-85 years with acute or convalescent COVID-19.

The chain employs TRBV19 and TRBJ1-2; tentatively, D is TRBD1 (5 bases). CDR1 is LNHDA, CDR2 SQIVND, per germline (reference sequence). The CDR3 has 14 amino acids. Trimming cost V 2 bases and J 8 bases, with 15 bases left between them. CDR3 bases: TGTGCCAGTAGTATAACCCCAGGGAAGTACGGCTACACCTTC. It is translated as CASSITPGKYGYTF.

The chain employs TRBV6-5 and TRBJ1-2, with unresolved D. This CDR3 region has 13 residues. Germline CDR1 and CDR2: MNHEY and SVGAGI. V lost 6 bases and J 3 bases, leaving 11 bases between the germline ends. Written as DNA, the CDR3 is TGTGCCAGCAGCCAGGAATATTACTATGGCTACACCTTC. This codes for CASSQEYYYGYTF.

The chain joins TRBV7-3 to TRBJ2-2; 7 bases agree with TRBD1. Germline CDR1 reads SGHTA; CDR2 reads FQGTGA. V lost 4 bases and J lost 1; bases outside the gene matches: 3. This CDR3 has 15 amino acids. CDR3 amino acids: CASSSRTGNTGELFF. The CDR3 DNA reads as TGTGCCAGCAGCTCCCGGACAGGGAACACCGGGGAGCTGTTTTTT.

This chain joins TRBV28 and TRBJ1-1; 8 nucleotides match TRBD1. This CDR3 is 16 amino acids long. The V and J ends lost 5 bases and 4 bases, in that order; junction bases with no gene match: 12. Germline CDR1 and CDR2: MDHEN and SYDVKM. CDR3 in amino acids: CASSLQGAIEGTEAFF. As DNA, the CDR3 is TGTGCCAGCAGTCTTCAGGGGGCGATTGAGGGCACTGAAGCTTTCTTT.

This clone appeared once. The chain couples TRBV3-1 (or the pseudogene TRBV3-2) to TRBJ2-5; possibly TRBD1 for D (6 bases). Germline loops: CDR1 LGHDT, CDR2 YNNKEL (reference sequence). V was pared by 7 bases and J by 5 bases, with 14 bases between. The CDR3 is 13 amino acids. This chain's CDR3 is CASTWTEGETQYF. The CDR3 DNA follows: TGTGCCAGCACCTGGACAGAGGGGGAGACCCAGTACTTC.

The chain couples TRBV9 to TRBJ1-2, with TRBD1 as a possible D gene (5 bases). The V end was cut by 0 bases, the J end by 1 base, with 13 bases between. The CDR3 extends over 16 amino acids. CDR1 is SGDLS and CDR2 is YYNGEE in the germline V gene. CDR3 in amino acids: CASSVDSQGVNYGYTF. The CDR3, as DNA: TGTGCCAGCAGCGTAGACAGCCAGGGCGTTAACTATGGCTACACCTTC.

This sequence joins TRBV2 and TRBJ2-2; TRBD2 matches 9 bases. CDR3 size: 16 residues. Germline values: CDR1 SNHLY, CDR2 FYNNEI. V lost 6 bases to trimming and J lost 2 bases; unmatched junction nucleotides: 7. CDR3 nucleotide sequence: TGTGCCAGCAGCAGTAGCGGGGGCGCTAACACCGGGGAGCTGTTTTTT. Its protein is CASSSSGGANTGELFF.

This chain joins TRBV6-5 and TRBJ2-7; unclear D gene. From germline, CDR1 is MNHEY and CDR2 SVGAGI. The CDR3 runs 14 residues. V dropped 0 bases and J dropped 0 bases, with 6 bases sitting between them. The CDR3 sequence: CASSYSSDSYEQYF. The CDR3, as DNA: TGTGCCAGCAGTTACTCGAGTGACTCCTACGAGCAGTACTTC.

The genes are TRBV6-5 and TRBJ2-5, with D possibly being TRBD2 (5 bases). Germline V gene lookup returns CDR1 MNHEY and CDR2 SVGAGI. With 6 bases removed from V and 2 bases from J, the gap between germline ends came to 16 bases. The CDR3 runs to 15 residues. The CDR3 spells CASREEQVIQETQYF. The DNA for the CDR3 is TGTGCCAGCAGGGAGGAGCAGGTTATACAAGAGACCCAGTACTTC.

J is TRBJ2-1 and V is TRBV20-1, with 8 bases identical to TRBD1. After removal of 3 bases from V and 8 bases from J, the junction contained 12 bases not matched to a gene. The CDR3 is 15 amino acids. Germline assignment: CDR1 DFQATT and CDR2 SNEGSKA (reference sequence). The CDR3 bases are TGCAGTGCTAGTGATCCCCGGGCAGGGGGCTATGAGCAGTTCTTC. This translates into CSASDPRAGGYEQFF.

The CDR3 DNA reads TGTGCCAGCAGCTTATCTCGGGTAAGCACTGAAGCTTTCTTT. This sequence encodes CASSLSRVSTEAFF. V is TRBV11-2 and J is TRBJ1-1; D call uncertain. CDR1 and CDR2 from the germline V gene are SGHAT and FQNNGV. The V end lost 2 bases, the J end lost 4 bases, and 11 bases lay between the germline ends. The CDR3 totals 14 residues. The variable domain in full, with the rest retrieved from reference TRBV11-2 and TRBJ1-1, is EAGVAQSPRYKIIEKRQSVAFWCNPISGHATLYWYQQILGQGPKLLIQFQNNGVVDDSQLPKDRFSAERLKGVDSTLKIQPAKLEDSAVYLCASSLSRVSTEAFFGQGTRLTVV.

The CDR3 DNA reads TGCGCCAGCAGCTTGGGACAGGGGGCATATACTGAAGCTTTCTTT. Residues: CASSLGQGAYTEAFF. The chain couples TRBV5-1 to TRBJ1-1; 10 bases map to TRBD1. Germline-derived CDR1 and CDR2 are SGHRS and YFSETQ. CDR3 length: 15 residues. After removal of 0 bases from V and 5 bases from J, the junction contained 4 bases not matched to a gene.

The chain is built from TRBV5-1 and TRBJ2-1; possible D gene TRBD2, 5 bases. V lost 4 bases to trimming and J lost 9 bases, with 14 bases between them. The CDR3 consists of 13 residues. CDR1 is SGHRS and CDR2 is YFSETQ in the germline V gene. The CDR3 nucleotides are TGCGCCAGCAGCACCCAACTAGACGGTGAGCAGTTCTTC. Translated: CASSTQLDGEQFF.

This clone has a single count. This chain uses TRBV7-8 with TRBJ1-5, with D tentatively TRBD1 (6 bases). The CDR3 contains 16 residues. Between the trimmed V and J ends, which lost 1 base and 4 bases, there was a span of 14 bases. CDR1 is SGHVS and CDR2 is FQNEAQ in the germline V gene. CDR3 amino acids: CASSLELDSRNQPQHF. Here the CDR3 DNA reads TGTGCCAGCAGCTTAGAGTTGGACAGCCGAAATCAGCCCCAGCATTTT.